This is a list of T cell receptor beta chains from one sample in a study of T cell responses to AZD1222 COVID-19 vaccine. The method was immunoSEQ multiplex PCR; TCRdb's version includes in-frame clones alone and lacks a portion of them. The sample holds approximately 220,000 clones, 85% to 95% seen once. This specimen consisted of peripheral blood, obtained on day 0 of MenACWY control vaccination. The receptors come from an adult in good health. Each CDR3 is given with its conserved first and last residue. The D gene is left open where the match is weak. Clone size is given for some rows only: seen once, a few or many times, or a class if the clone is expanded.

CDR3 DNA: TGTGCCAGCAGCTTACCGCAGGGGGCCGAGCAGTACTTC; CDR3 protein: CASSLPQGAEQYF; J gene: TRBJ2-7; V gene: TRBV7-2; CDR3 length: 13; D gene: TRBD1; clone size: NA
CDR3 DNA: TGTGCCAGCTCACTTACAGGGTTAAATGAGCAGTTCTTC; CDR3 protein: CASSLTGLNEQFF; J gene: TRBJ2-1; V gene: TRBV18; CDR3 length: 13; D gene: NA; clone size: NA
CDR3 DNA: TGTGCTAGTGGTTTGGTACAGACTTATAGCAATCAGCCCCAGCATTTT; CDR3 protein: CASGLVQTYSNQPQHF; J gene: TRBJ1-5; V gene: TRBV12-5; CDR3 length: 16; D gene: NA; clone size: NA
CDR3 DNA: TGTGCCAGCAGTTTACCGCCCAGGGGGCGAAGGAATTCACCCCTCCACTTT; CDR3 protein: CASSLPPRGRRNSPLHF; J gene: TRBJ1-6; V gene: TRBV5-6; CDR3 length: 17; D gene: TRBD1; clone size: NA
CDR3 DNA: TGTGCCAGCAGCCTCGGACCGTGGAGCAATCAGCCCCAGCATTTT; CDR3 protein: CASSLGPWSNQPQHF; J gene: TRBJ1-5; V gene: TRBV7-2; CDR3 length: 15; D gene: NA; clone size: NA
CDR3 DNA: TGTGCCATCAGTGAGGGGCGAGATGAACCCCAGCATTTT; CDR3 protein: CAISEGRDEPQHF; J gene: TRBJ1-5; V gene: TRBV10-3; CDR3 length: 13; D gene: NA; clone size: NA
CDR3 DNA: TGTGCCACCACTTTTGGAGGGGTAGAGACCCAGTACTTC; CDR3 protein: CATTFGGVETQYF; J gene: TRBJ2-5; V gene: TRBV28; CDR3 length: 13; D gene: NA; clone size: NA
CDR3 DNA: TGTGCCTGGAGTGTACCCGGGACAGGCGATGAAAAACTGTTTTTT; CDR3 protein: CAWSVPGTGDEKLFF; J gene: TRBJ1-4; V gene: TRBV30; CDR3 length: 15; D gene: TRBD1; clone size: NA
CDR3 DNA: TGTGCCAGCAGCTTAGTCCCAGGGGTACGGGAAAAACTGTTTTTT; CDR3 protein: CASSLVPGVREKLFF; J gene: TRBJ1-4; V gene: TRBV7-6; CDR3 length: 15; D gene: NA; clone size: once
CDR3 DNA: TGCGCCAGCAGCCGGGGGGCAGCGGGCACTGAAGCTTTCTTT; CDR3 protein: CASSRGAAGTEAFF; J gene: TRBJ1-1; V gene: TRBV5-1; CDR3 length: 14; D gene: NA; clone size: NA
CDR3 DNA: TGTGCCAGCAGGAGGGCTGGGGAGACCCAGTACTTC; CDR3 protein: CASRRAGETQYF; J gene: TRBJ2-5; V gene: TRBV2; CDR3 length: 12; D gene: NA; clone size: NA
CDR3 DNA: TGTGCCAGCAGCTTAACCGATAACACTGAAGCTTTCTTT; CDR3 protein: CASSLTDNTEAFF; J gene: TRBJ1-1; V gene: TRBV7-6; CDR3 length: 13; D gene: NA; clone size: NA
CDR3 DNA: TGCGCCAGCAGGGCCGGGACAGGGGACACCGGGGAGCTGTTTTTT; CDR3 protein: CASRAGTGDTGELFF; J gene: TRBJ2-2; V gene: TRBV5-1; CDR3 length: 15; D gene: TRBD1; clone size: once
CDR3 DNA: TGTGCCAGCAGCTTGGACGGTCTCTATGGCTACACCTTC; CDR3 protein: CASSLDGLYGYTF; J gene: TRBJ1-2; V gene: TRBV5-4; CDR3 length: 13; D gene: NA; clone size: NA
CDR3 DNA: TGTGCCAGCAGCCGCGGCTGGACATCCCTCCGTAATGAGCAGTTCTTC; CDR3 protein: CASSRGWTSLRNEQFF; J gene: TRBJ2-1; V gene: TRBV3-1/TRBV3-2; CDR3 length: 16; D gene: NA; clone size: NA
CDR3 DNA: TGTGCCAGCAGTTCGACAGCCTCTAACTATGGCTACACCTTC; CDR3 protein: CASSSTASNYGYTF; J gene: TRBJ1-2; V gene: TRBV28; CDR3 length: 14; D gene: NA; clone size: NA
CDR3 DNA: TGCGCCAGCAGCGTGGGGACAGGGAATCAGGACACTGAAGCTTTCTTT; CDR3 protein: CASSVGTGNQDTEAFF; J gene: TRBJ1-1; V gene: TRBV5-1; CDR3 length: 16; D gene: TRBD1; clone size: NA
CDR3 DNA: TGTGCCAGCGAGGAACTAGCGGGGTACAATGAGCAGTTCTTC; CDR3 protein: CASEELAGYNEQFF; J gene: TRBJ2-1; V gene: TRBV2; CDR3 length: 14; D gene: TRBD2; clone size: NA
CDR3 DNA: TGTGCCAGCAGTTTTGACAGCTATGGCTACACCTTC; CDR3 protein: CASSFDSYGYTF; J gene: TRBJ1-2; V gene: TRBV6-2/TRBV6-3; CDR3 length: 12; D gene: NA; clone size: NA
CDR3 DNA: TGTGCCATCAGTGAGCCCAACCCCATTATGAACACTGAAGCTTTCTTT; CDR3 protein: CAISEPNPIMNTEAFF; J gene: TRBJ1-1; V gene: TRBV10-3; CDR3 length: 16; D gene: NA; clone size: NA
CDR3 DNA: TGTGCCAGCATTGAATCGGGAACGAACACTGAAGCTTTCTTT; CDR3 protein: CASIESGTNTEAFF; J gene: TRBJ1-1; V gene: TRBV6-1; CDR3 length: 14; D gene: NA; clone size: NA
CDR3 DNA: TGTGCCAGCAGTGCTAGTGGACGGGGGGATCCCTCCTACGAGCAGTACTTC; CDR3 protein: CASSASGRGDPSYEQYF; J gene: TRBJ2-7; V gene: TRBV7-2; CDR3 length: 17; D gene: TRBD2; clone size: few
CDR3 DNA: TGTGCCAGCAGCTGGAGGACAGGGGGCTCGAAGGGCTACACCTTC; CDR3 protein: CASSWRTGGSKGYTF; J gene: TRBJ1-2; V gene: TRBV5-6; CDR3 length: 15; D gene: TRBD1; clone size: NA
CDR3 DNA: TGTGCCAGCAGCCAGTGGGAACAGAACACTGAAGCTTTCTTT; CDR3 protein: CASSQWEQNTEAFF; J gene: TRBJ1-1; V gene: TRBV3-1/TRBV3-2; CDR3 length: 14; D gene: NA; clone size: NA
CDR3 DNA: TGTGCCAGCAGCTTAGCTCCCCAGGGAGAAGGCTACACCTTC; CDR3 protein: CASSLAPQGEGYTF; J gene: TRBJ1-2; V gene: TRBV7-9; CDR3 length: 14; D gene: NA; clone size: once
CDR3 DNA: TGTGCCAGCAGCGTAGATGAGGGGATTGGTGAAAAACTGTTTTTT; CDR3 protein: CASSVDEGIGEKLFF; J gene: TRBJ1-4; V gene: TRBV9; CDR3 length: 15; D gene: NA; clone size: once